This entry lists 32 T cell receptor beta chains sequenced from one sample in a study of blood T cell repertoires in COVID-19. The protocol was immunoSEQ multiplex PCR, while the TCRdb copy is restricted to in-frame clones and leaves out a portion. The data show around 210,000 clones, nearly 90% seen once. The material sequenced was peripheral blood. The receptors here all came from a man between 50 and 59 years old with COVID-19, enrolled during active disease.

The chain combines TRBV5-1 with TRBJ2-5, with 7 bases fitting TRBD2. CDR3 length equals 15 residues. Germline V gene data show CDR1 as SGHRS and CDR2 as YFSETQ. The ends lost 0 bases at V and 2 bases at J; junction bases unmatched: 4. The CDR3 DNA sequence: TGCGCCAGCAGCTTGGCTTGGGGACTACAAGAGACCCAGTACTTC. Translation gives CASSLAWGLQETQYF.

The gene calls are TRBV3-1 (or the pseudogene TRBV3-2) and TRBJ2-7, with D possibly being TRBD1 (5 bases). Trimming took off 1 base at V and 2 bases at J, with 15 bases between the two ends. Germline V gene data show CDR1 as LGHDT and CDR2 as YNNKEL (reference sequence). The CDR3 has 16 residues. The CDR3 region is CASSQVSGQVAYEQYF. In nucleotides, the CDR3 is TGTGCCAGCAGCCAAGTTTCTGGACAAGTCGCCTACGAGCAGTACTTC.

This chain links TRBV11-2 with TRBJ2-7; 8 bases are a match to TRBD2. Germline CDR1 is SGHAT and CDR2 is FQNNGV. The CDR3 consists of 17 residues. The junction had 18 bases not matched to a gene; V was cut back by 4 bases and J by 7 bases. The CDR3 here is CASSSRTSPAGYREQYF. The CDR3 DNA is TGTGCCAGCAGCTCACGGACTAGCCCGGCGGGATATAGGGAGCAGTACTTC.

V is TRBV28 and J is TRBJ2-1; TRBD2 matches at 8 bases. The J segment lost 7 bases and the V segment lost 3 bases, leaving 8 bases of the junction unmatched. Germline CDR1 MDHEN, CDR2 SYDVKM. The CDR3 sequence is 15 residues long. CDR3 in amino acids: CASSFLRGVSNEQFF. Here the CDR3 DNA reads TGTGCCAGCAGTTTCCTGCGGGGGGTCTCGAATGAGCAGTTCTTC.

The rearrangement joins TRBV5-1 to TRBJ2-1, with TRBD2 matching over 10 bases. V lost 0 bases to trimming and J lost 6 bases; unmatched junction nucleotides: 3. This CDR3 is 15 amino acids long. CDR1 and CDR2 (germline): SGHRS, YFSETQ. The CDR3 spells CASSLALAGVNEQFF. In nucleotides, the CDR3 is TGCGCCAGCAGCTTGGCGCTAGCGGGAGTCAATGAGCAGTTCTTC.

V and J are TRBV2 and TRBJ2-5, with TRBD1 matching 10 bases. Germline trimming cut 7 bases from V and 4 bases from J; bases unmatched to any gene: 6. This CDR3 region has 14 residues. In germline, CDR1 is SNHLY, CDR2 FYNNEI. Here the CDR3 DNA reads TGTGCCAGCAAAAGGGACAGGGGCGCAGAGACCCAGTACTTC. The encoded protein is CASKRDRGAETQYF.

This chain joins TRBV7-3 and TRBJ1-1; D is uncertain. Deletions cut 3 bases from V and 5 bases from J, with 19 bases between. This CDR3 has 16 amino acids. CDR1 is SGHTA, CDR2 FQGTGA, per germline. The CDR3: CASSLDGSARGTEAFF. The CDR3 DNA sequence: TGTGCCAGCAGCTTGGACGGGAGTGCCCGTGGGACTGAAGCTTTCTTT.

The CDR3: CAISESGTSRNTGELFF. CDR3 DNA: TGTGCCATCAGTGAATCCGGGACTAGCCGCAACACCGGGGAGCTGTTTTTT. The chain employs TRBV10-3 and TRBJ2-2; 9 nucleotides align to TRBD2. The CDR3 is 17 amino acids. The trim removed 3 bases at V and 2 bases at J, leaving 7 bases unmatched. Germline values: CDR1 ENHRY, CDR2 SYGVKD.

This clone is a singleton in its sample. CDR3 in DNA: TGTGCCAGCAGTTATCTCGGGGAGAACACCGGGGAGCTGTTTTTT. This encodes CASSYLGENTGELFF. The V gene is TRBV6-2 or TRBV6-3, the J gene TRBJ2-2; tentatively, D is TRBD2 (5 bases). V was shortened by 3 bases and J by 1 base, with 9 bases between the two germline ends. The CDR3 has 15 residues. CDR1 and CDR2 from the germline V gene are MNHEY and SVGEGT.

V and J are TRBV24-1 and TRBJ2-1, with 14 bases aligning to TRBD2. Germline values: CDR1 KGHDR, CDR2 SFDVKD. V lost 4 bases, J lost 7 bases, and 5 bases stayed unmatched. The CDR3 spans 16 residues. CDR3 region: CATSDPTSGRVNEQFF. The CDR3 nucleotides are TGTGCCACCAGTGACCCGACTAGCGGGAGGGTAAATGAGCAGTTCTTC.

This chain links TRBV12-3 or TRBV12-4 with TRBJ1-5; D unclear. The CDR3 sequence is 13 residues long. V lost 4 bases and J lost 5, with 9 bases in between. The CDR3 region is CASSWGGYQPQHF. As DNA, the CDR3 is TGTGCCAGCAGTTGGGGAGGGTATCAGCCCCAGCATTTT.

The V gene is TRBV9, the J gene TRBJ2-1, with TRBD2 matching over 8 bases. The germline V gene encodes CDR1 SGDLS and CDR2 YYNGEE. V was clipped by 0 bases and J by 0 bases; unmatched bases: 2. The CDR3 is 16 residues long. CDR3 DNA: TGTGCCAGCAGCGTAGGGAGCGGGGGCTCCTACAATGAGCAGTTCTTC. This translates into CASSVGSGGSYNEQFF. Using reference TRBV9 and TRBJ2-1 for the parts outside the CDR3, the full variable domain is DSGVTQTPKHLITATGQRVTLRCSPRSGDLSVYWYQQSLDQGLQFLIQYYNGEERAKGNILERFSAQQFPDLHSELNLSSLELGDSALYFCASSVGSGGSYNEQFFGPGTRLTVL.

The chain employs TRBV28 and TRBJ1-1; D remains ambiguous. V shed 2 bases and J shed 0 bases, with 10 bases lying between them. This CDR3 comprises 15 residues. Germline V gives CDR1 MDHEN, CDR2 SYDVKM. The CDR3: CASSLDVRLNTEAFF. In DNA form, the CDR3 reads TGTGCCAGCAGTTTAGATGTCAGATTGAACACTGAAGCTTTCTTT. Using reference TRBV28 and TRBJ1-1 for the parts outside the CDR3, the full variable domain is DVKVTQSSRYLVKRTGEKVFLECVQDMDHENMFWYRQDPGLGLRLIYFSYDVKMKEKGDIPEGYSVSREKKERFSLILESASTNQTSMYLCASSLDVRLNTEAFFGQGTRLTVV.

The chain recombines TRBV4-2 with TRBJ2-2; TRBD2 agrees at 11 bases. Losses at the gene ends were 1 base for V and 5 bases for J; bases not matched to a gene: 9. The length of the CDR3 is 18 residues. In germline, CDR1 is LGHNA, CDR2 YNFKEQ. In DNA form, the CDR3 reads TGTGCCAGCAGCCAAGGGGGAGGGACTAGCGGAGTGACCGGGGAGCTGTTTTTT. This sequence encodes CASSQGGGTSGVTGELFF.

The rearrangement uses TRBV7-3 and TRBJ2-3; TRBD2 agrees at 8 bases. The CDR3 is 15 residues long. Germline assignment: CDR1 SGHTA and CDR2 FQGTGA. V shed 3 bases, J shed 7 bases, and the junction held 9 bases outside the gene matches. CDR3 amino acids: CASSFSGTSTNTQYF. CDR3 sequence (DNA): TGTGCCAGCAGCTTTTCCGGGACTAGTACTAATACGCAGTATTTT.

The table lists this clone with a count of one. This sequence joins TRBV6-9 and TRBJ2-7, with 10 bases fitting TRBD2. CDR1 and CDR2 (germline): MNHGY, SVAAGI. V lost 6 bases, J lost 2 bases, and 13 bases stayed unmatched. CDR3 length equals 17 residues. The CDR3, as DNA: TGTGCCAGCAGCCAACAGGGTCCGGGACTAGCGACCTACGAGCAGTACTTC. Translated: CASSQQGPGLATYEQYF.

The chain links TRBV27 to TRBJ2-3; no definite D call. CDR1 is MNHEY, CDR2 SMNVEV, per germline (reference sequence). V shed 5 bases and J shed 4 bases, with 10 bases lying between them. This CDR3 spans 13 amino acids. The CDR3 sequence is CASSLVSADTQYF. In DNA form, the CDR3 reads TGTGCCAGCAGTCTTGTGTCCGCAGATACGCAGTATTTT.

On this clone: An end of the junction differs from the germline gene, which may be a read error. CDR3 nucleotides: TGTGCTAGCAGCTTAGATGCCCAGGGCAGCGGGGAGCTGTTTTTT. Translated: CASSLDAQGSGELFF. J is TRBJ2-2 and V is TRBV7-7, with D maybe TRBD1 (5 bases). The CDR3 spans 15 residues. In germline, CDR1 is SSHAT, CDR2 FNYEAQ (reference sequence). Full variable domain (rest looked up from reference TRBV7-7 and TRBJ2-2): GAGVSQSPRYKVTKRGQDVTLRCDPISSHATLYWYQQALGQGPEFLTYFNYEAQPDKSGLPSDRFSAERPEGSISTLTIQRTEQRDSAMYRCASSLDAQGSGELFFGEGSRLTVL.

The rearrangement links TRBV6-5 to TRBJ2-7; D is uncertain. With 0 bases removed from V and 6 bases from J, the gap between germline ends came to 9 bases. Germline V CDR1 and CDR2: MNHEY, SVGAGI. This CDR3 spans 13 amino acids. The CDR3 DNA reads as TGTGCCAGCAGTTACTCGGTTGGTAGCGAGCAGTACTTC. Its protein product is CASSYSVGSEQYF.

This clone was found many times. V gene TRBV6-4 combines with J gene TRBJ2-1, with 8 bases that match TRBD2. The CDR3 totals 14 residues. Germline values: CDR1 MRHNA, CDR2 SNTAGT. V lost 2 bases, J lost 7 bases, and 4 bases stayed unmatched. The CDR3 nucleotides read TGTGCCAGCAGTGACGGCGGGGGGATGAATGAGCAGTTCTTC. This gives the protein CASSDGGGMNEQFF.

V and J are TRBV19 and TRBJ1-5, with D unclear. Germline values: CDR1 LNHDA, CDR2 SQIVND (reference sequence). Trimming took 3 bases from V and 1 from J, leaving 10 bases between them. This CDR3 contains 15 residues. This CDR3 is CASSMVRISNQPQHF. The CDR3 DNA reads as TGTGCCAGTAGTATGGTCAGGATCAGCAATCAGCCCCAGCATTTT.

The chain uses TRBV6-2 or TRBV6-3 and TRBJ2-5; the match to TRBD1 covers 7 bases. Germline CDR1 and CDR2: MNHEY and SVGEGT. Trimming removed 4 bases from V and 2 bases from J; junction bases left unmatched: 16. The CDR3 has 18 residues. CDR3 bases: TGTGCCAGCAGTTCCCGGACTCTTAGACAGGGAAATCAAGAGACCCAGTACTTC. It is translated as CASSSRTLRQGNQETQYF.

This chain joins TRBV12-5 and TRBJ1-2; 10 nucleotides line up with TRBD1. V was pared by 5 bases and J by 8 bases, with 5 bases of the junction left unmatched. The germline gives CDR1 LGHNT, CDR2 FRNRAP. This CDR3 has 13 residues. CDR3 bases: TGTGCTAGTGGTACCGGGACAGGGGTAGGCTACACCTTC. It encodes CASGTGTGVGYTF.

The DNA for the CDR3 is TGTGCCAGCAGCTCGACCAGGGGGCAAGCTTTCTTT. This translates into CASSSTRGQAFF. The rearrangement uses TRBV13 and TRBJ1-1; TRBD1 matches 8 bases. The V gene end was trimmed by 4 bases and the J gene end by 9 bases; junction bases not matched to a gene: 4. The CDR3 is made up of 12 amino acids. Germline CDR1 PRHDT, CDR2 FYEKMQ (reference sequence).

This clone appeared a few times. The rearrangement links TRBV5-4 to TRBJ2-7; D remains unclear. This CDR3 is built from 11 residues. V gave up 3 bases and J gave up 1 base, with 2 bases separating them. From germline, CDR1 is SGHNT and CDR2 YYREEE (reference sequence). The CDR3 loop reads CASSSSYEQYF. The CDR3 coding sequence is TGTGCCAGCAGCTCATCCTACGAGCAGTACTTC.

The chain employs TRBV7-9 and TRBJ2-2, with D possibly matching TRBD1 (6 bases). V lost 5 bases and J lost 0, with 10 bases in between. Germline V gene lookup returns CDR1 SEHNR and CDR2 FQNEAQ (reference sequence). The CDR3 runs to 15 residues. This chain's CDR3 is CASSPRQANTGELFF. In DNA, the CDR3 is TGTGCCAGCAGCCCCCGACAGGCGAACACCGGGGAGCTGTTTTTT.

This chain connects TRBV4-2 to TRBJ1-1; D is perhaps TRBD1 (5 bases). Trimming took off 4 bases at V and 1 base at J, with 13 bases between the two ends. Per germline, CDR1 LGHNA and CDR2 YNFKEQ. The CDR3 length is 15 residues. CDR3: CASSRGVGGNTEAFF. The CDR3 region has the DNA TGTGCCAGCAGCCGGGGAGTGGGGGGGAACACTGAAGCTTTCTTT.

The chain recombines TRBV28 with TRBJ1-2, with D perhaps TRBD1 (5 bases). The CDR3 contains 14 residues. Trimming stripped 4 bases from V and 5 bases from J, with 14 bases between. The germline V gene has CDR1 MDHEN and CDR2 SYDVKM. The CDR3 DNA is TGTGCCAGCAGTTGGGGCCCGACGGTTTATGGCTACACCTTC. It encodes CASSWGPTVYGYTF.

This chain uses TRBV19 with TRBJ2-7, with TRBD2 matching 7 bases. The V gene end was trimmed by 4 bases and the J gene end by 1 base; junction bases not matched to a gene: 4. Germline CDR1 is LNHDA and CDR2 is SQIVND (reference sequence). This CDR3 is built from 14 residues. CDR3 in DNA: TGTGCCAGTAGTAGGGGAGGGTCTTCCTACGAGCAGTACTTC. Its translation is CASSRGGSSYEQYF.

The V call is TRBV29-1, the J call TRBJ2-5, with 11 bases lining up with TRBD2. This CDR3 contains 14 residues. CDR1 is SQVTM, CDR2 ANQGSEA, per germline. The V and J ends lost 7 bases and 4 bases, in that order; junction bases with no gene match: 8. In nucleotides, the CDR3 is TGCAGCGCTAGACTAGCGGGGTGGAGAGAGACCCAGTACTTC. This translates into CSARLAGWRETQYF.

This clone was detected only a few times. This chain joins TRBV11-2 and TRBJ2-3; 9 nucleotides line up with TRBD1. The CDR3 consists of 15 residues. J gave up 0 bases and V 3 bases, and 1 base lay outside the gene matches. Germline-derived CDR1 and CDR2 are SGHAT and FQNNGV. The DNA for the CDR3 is TGTGCCAGCAGCTTGGGACAGGGAAGCACAGATACGCAGTATTTT. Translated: CASSLGQGSTDTQYF.

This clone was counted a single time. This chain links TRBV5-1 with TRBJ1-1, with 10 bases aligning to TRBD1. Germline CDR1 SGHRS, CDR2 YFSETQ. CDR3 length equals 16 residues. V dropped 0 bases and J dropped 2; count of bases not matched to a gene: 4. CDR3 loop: CASSLETGGANTEAFF. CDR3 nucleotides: TGCGCCAGCAGCTTGGAGACAGGGGGCGCAAACACTGAAGCTTTCTTT.